Described below is a single T cell receptor (beta chain) sequence and its context. The germline V and J ends were trimmed by 5 bases and 0 bases, with 5 bases remaining between them. Germline V gene data show CDR1 as SGHTA and CDR2 as FQGNSA. The CDR3 has 13 amino acids. This sample is part of a study of blood T cell repertoires in COVID-19. Original analysis: By means of reference gene primer amplification, nucleated cell counts were estimated. Profiling relied on immunoSEQ multiplex PCR, and the TCRdb table lists in-frame clones only, not all of them. Clone size and the V and J calls come from that table; the DNA yielded D and trimming. There are roughly 75,000 clones in the sample; roughly four fifths occur only once, and roughly 11% lies in the top ten.

The chain links TRBV7-2 to TRBJ1-5, with D unresolved. The TCR was taken from a man aged 50 to 59 with acute or convalescent COVID-19. Specimen: peripheral blood. The DNA for the CDR3 is TGTGCCAGCAGCAGCGATAGCAATCAGCCCCAGCATTTT. Protein: CASSSDSNQPQHF.